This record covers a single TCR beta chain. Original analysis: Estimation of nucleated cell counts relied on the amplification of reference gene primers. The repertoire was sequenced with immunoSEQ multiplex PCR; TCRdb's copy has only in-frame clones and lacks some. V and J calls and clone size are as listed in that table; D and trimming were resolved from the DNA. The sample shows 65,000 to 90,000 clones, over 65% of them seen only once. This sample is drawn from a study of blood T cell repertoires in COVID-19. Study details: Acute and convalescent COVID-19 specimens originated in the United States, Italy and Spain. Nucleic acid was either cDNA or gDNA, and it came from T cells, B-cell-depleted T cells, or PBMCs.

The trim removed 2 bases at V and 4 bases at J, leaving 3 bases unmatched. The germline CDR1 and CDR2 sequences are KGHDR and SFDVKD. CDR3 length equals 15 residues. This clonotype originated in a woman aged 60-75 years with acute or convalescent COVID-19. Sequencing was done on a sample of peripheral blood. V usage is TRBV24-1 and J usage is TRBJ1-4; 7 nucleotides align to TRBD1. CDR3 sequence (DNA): TGTGCCACCAGTGATTCCGGGACAGTTAATGAAAAACTGTTTTTT. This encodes CATSDSGTVNEKLFF.